This T cell receptor beta chain was sequenced during a study of shared clonotypes between healthy human individuals. Study in general: Each donor had three CD4 naive, three CD4 memory, two CD8 naive and one CD8 memory plate.

On this clone itself: The target antigen is unknown.

The CDR3 totals 15 residues. The V segment lost 9 bases and the J segment 2 bases; nucleotides outside the gene matches: 9. Germline V gives CDR1 SGHNT, CDR2 YYREEE (reference sequence). Findings and limits, study-wide: The sharing of roughly 5% of naive CD4 clonotypes was seen across a handful of donors. As a rule, naive subsets had a larger estimated richness than memory subsets.

Replicate PCRs run on sorted subsets employed 200 to 250 ng DNA, approximately 30,000 T cell genomes. The protocol was immunoSEQ multiplex PCR, while the TCRdb copy is restricted to in-frame clones and leaves out a portion. The top ten clones hold approximately 0.41% of a sample with about 2.5 million clones, 92% of them seen once. This receptor was identified in a young man in good health. Some clones in this sample may be carry-over from other donors' samples. Source material: naive CD4+ T cells from PBMCs. Subset defined: CD45RA+ positively selected. This chain uses TRBV5-4 with TRBJ2-3; 10 nucleotides line up with TRBD1. The CDR3 region is CAIPPGQGNTDTQYF. DNA of the CDR3: TGTGCCATCCCACCGGGACAGGGGAACACAGATACGCAGTATTTT.